The clone carrying this T cell receptor (beta chain) was seen many times. Its antigen remains unknown. Amplified TCR beta CDR3 regions were obtained using RNA transcripts as template. The first round was an RT-PCR with HTBI primers, and the second round was a multiplex PCR. Each CDR3 protein gets one entry after TCRdb re-called the multiplex PCR reads with MiXCR. This sample has roughly 300,000 distinct CDR3 sequences; under 20% occur once, and the top ten carry 9% to 15%. The junction had 7 bases not matched to a gene; V was cut back by 4 bases and J by 6 bases. The CDR3 length is 14 residues. Germline CDR1 and CDR2: SGHTA and FQGNSA. The sample is drawn from a study of Graves' ophthalmopathy and Graves' hyperthyroidism. Findings and caveats of the study: Also, most clonotypes expanded in the thyroid above 0.001 frequency appeared in blood. In predicting ophthalmopathy progression, the model reached about 71% sensitivity and 72.22% specificity.

The sequenced sample consisted of peripheral blood. The chain employs TRBV7-2 and TRBJ2-7; 9 bases map to TRBD1. The TCR comes from an adult man with Graves' ophthalmopathy. CDR3 protein: CASSSNRGPLEQYF. The CDR3 nucleotides are TGTGCCAGCAGCTCCAACAGGGGGCCCCTCGAGCAGTACTTC.